A single sample is the source of the 20 T cell receptor beta chains below, sequenced in a study of shared clonotypes between healthy human individuals. Only in-frame clones appear in the TCRdb table, and some are missing; sequencing was by immunoSEQ multiplex PCR. Of over 700,000 clones listed, roughly 72% are singletons. Material: memory CD4+ T cells sorted from blood. Subset of the sample: CD45RA-negative fraction. The receptors were sampled from a young woman in good health.

The V and J genes are TRBV7-8 and TRBJ1-5; 7 bases are a match to TRBD1. Germline CDR1 SGHVS, CDR2 FQNEAQ. Trimming at V came to 1 base and at J to 7 bases, leaving 13 bases not matched to a gene. The CDR3 is made up of 17 amino acids. DNA of the CDR3: TGTGCCAGCAGCTTAGGACCCCGGGACAGACGTCGCCAGCCCCAGCATTTT. Translated: CASSLGPRDRRRQPQHF.

The chain is built from TRBV7-9 and TRBJ2-7, with no clear D. This CDR3 has 12 residues. Germline V CDR1 and CDR2: SEHNR, FQNEAQ (reference sequence). With 5 bases removed from V and 5 bases from J, the gap between germline ends came to 10 bases. The CDR3 DNA reads TGTGCCAGCAGCCCTCACGCCAACGAGCAGTACTTC. Translated, it gives CASSPHANEQYF.

The CDR3 sequence is CASSFLSDQPQHF. The CDR3 DNA reads TGTGCCAGCAGCTTCCTTTCTGATCAGCCCCAGCATTTT. The rearrangement links TRBV7-2 to TRBJ1-5, with D hard to call. Germline loops: CDR1 SGHTA, CDR2 FQGNSA. The ends were cut back, 3 bases at V and 5 bases at J, with 8 bases in the middle. This CDR3 contains 13 residues.

The chain has TRBV9 and TRBJ2-7; TRBD2 is a possible D gene (5 bases). Germline lookup yields CDR1 SGDLS and CDR2 YYNGEE. The CDR3 consists of 16 residues. The germline V and J ends were trimmed by 4 bases and 5 bases, with 22 bases remaining between them. For the CDR3, the DNA is TGTGCCAGCAGCCCGGGTAGAGGCGCGGGCGGCCACGAGCAGTACTTC. Translating it yields CASSPGRGAGGHEQYF.

The V call is TRBV27, the J call TRBJ1-2, with a possible D match to TRBD1 (5 bases). The CDR3 has 12 residues. Germline V gene lookup returns CDR1 MNHEY and CDR2 SMNVEV (reference sequence). V shed 8 bases and J shed 8 bases, with 15 bases lying between them. The DNA for the CDR3 is TGTGCCAGCGAGACTCGGGGGAAGGGCTACACCTTC. It translates to CASETRGKGYTF.

V usage is TRBV5-1 and J usage is TRBJ2-5; 7 positions match TRBD1. Germline V lookup: CDR1 SGHRS, CDR2 YFSETQ. The CDR3 loop spans 15 amino acids. Unmatched junction bases numbered 8, after V lost 5 bases and J lost 1 base. CDR3 sequence reads: CASRSLGQRQETQYF. In nucleotides, the CDR3 is TGCGCCAGCAGATCCCTGGGACAGCGCCAAGAGACCCAGTACTTC.

This chain joins TRBV14 and TRBJ2-1, with a weak D call TRBD1 (6 bases). Trimming cost V 4 bases and J 10 bases, with 8 bases left between them. The CDR3 consists of 11 residues. Germline values: CDR1 SGHDN, CDR2 FVKESK. The CDR3 nucleotides read TGTGCCAGCAGCCTCAGGGGAGAGCAGTTCTTC. Its protein is CASSLRGEQFF.

This rearrangement joins TRBV4-1 to TRBJ1-2, with D possibly matching TRBD1 (6 bases). This CDR3 is built from 14 residues. Germline V gives CDR1 MGHRA, CDR2 YSYEKL. The V gene lost 6 bases and the J gene lost 7 bases, with 18 bases spanning the gap. The DNA of the CDR3 is TGCGCCAGCAGGCTCCGCGGGGGGCAAAGTGGCTACACCTTC. Translation: CASRLRGGQSGYTF.

The chain couples TRBV28 to TRBJ2-7; 10 bases are shared with TRBD2. The V and J ends lost 5 bases and 2 bases, in that order; junction bases with no gene match: 6. The CDR3 extends over 15 amino acids. CDR1 and CDR2 from the germline V gene are MDHEN and SYDVKM. The CDR3 nucleotides are TGTGCCAGCAGTCTTAGCGGGAGGCCCCCCTACGAGCAGTACTTC. It is translated as CASSLSGRPPYEQYF.

This clone has only one observation. The chain links TRBV5-1 to TRBJ2-3; the D is unclear. This CDR3 comprises 16 residues. Germline CDR1 is SGHRS and CDR2 is YFSETQ. Trimming pared 0 bases from V and 2 bases from J, leaving 13 bases between. The DNA for the CDR3 is TGCGCCAGCAGCTTGGAGGGCAGGCACGACACAGATACGCAGTATTTT. It is translated as CASSLEGRHDTDTQYF.

This rearrangement joins TRBV5-4 to TRBJ2-7; 11 nucleotides match TRBD2. V was clipped by 2 bases and J by 3 bases; unmatched bases: 10. The CDR3 length is 17 residues. Germline loops: CDR1 SGHNT, CDR2 YYREEE (reference sequence). CDR3: CASSLGLAGGLYYEQYF. The CDR3 DNA reads as TGTGCCAGCAGCTTAGGGCTAGCGGGGGGATTATACTACGAGCAGTACTTC.

This clone has more than one count but fewer than ten. The chain recombines TRBV19 with TRBJ2-1; maybe TRBD1 (5 bases). This CDR3 has 10 amino acids. Germline assignment: CDR1 LNHDA and CDR2 SQIVND (reference sequence). Trimming took off 9 bases at V and 6 bases at J, with 6 bases between the two ends. This CDR3 is CASRANEQFF. The CDR3 DNA sequence: TGTGCCAGCAGGGCCAATGAGCAGTTCTTC.

This chain joins TRBV7-2 and TRBJ2-7; 8 nucleotides agree with TRBD1. V was pared by 5 bases and J by 2 bases, with 5 bases of the junction left unmatched. Per germline, CDR1 SGHTA and CDR2 FQGNSA. This CDR3 contains 14 residues. CDR3 bases: TGTGCCAGCAGCCCCACAGGGGGAACCTACGAGCAGTACTTC. Translation gives CASSPTGGTYEQYF.

The chain is built from TRBV11-2 and TRBJ2-1; 11 nucleotides align to TRBD2. V lost 5 bases to trimming and J lost 7 bases; unmatched junction nucleotides: 13. Germline V gene data show CDR1 as SGHAT and CDR2 as FQNNGV. The CDR3 is made up of 17 amino acids. The chain's CDR3 is CASSPGGLAGGRNEQFF. DNA of the CDR3: TGTGCCAGCAGCCCCGGAGGGCTAGCGGGAGGTCGTAATGAGCAGTTCTTC.

In DNA form, the CDR3 reads TGCGCCAGCAGAGAGGGCCGTGTCTCCGGGGAGCTGTTTTTT. Residues: CASREGRVSGELFF. The chain combines TRBV5-1 with TRBJ2-2; tentative D call: TRBD2 (5 bases). CDR1 and CDR2 (germline): SGHRS, YFSETQ. The length of the CDR3 is 14 residues. Trimming stripped 5 bases from V and 6 bases from J, with 14 bases between. Using reference TRBV5-1 and TRBJ2-2 for the parts outside the CDR3, the full variable domain is KAGVTQTPRYLIKTRGQQVTLSCSPISGHRSVSWYQQTPGQGLQFLFEYFSETQRNKGNFPGRFSGRQFSNSRSEMNVSTLELGDSALYLCASREGRVSGELFFGEGSRLTVL.

The chain couples TRBV5-1 to TRBJ2-6; TRBD2 is a possible D gene (6 bases). Trimming removed 0 bases at V and 2 bases at J, with 12 bases between. This CDR3 contains 17 residues. Germline values: CDR1 SGHRS, CDR2 YFSETQ. CDR3 amino acids: CASSLAPWGAGANVLTF. CDR3 DNA sequence: TGCGCCAGCAGCTTGGCCCCCTGGGGGGCTGGGGCCAACGTCCTGACTTTC.

V is TRBV7-9 and J is TRBJ1-2; TRBD1 agrees at 8 bases. The J segment lost 1 base and the V segment lost 5 bases, leaving 6 bases of the junction unmatched. The CDR3 loop spans 15 amino acids. The germline V gene encodes CDR1 SEHNR and CDR2 FQNEAQ (reference sequence). The CDR3 reads CASSKGQGNNYGYTF. DNA for the CDR3: TGTGCCAGCAGCAAAGGACAGGGTAATAACTATGGCTACACCTTC. Variable domain in full (rest from reference TRBV7-9 and TRBJ1-2): DTGVSQNPRHKITKRGQNVTFRCDPISEHNRLYWYRQTLGQGPEFLTYFQNEAQLEKSRLLSDRFSAERPKGSFSTLEIQRTEQGDSAMYLCASSKGQGNNYGYTFGSGTRLTVV.

This clone was picked up many times. The sample has other DNA sequences that encode this CDR3 too. The genes are TRBV28 and TRBJ1-1; D unresolved. Germline V lookup: CDR1 MDHEN, CDR2 SYDVKM. CDR3 length: 11 residues. The V gene lost 4 bases and the J gene lost 8 bases, with 8 bases spanning the gap. This CDR3 reads CASSSLLEAFF. The CDR3 DNA reads TGTGCCAGCAGTTCCCTACTCGAAGCTTTCTTT.

The table lists this clone with many counts. The chain couples TRBV11-2 to TRBJ2-1; TRBD1 is a possible D gene (7 bases). Trimming removed 4 bases at V and 10 bases at J, with 20 bases between. Germline V CDR1 and CDR2: SGHAT, FQNNGV. There are 15 residues in the CDR3. The CDR3 loop is CASSSPGGLTREQFF. The CDR3 DNA reads TGTGCCAGCAGCTCACCAGGGGGACTGACTAGGGAGCAGTTCTTC. The full variable domain, completed using reference TRBV11-2 and TRBJ2-1, is EAGVAQSPRYKIIEKRQSVAFWCNPISGHATLYWYQQILGQGPKLLIQFQNNGVVDDSQLPKDRFSAERLKGVDSTLKIQPAKLEDSAVYLCASSSPGGLTREQFFGPGTRLTVL.

The V and J genes are TRBV7-9 and TRBJ1-4; D is undetermined. The CDR3 sequence is 16 residues long. The V gene's germline CDR1 is SEHNR and CDR2 FQNEAQ (reference sequence). V was pared by 6 bases and J by 0 bases, with 14 bases between. CDR3 loop: CASSHSPDATNEKLFF. CDR3 sequence (DNA): TGTGCCAGCAGTCATTCGCCGGACGCAACTAATGAAAAACTGTTTTTT.